This record covers a single T cell receptor beta chain. The CDR3 sequence is 13 residues long. This sample was taken from a study of PD-1 blockade in classical Hodgkin lymphoma. Profiling relied on immunoSEQ multiplex PCR, and the TCRdb table lists in-frame clones only, not all of them. Here the sample spans 90,000 to 100,000 clones, 81% being singletons. Each and every patient relapsed after autologous stem cell transplantation, and patients got differing brentuximab vedotin exposure. The input for sequencing was peripheral blood mononuclear cells (PBMCs), taken before the second cycle of nivolumab. The clonotype comes from a human donor with classical Hodgkin lymphoma. This chain uses TRBV21-1 with TRBJ2-7; the D call TRBD2 from the table was never checked on the DNA. TRBV21-1 is termed a pseudogene. This CDR3 reads CASSTWEYYEQYF. The CDR3 bases are TGTGCCAGCAGCACCTGGGAGTACTACGAGCAGTACTTC.